The T cell receptor (beta chain) described here comes from a study of blood T cell repertoires in COVID-19. Study-wide background: Specimens from acute and convalescent COVID-19 originated in the United States, Italy and Spain.

One Seattle source followed patients from active infection through their disease course. Original methodology: Reference gene primer amplification gave nucleated cell count estimates. Data came from immunoSEQ multiplex PCR; TCRdb stores just in-frame clones and leaves some out. That table is the source of V, J and clone size, and D and trimming were worked out from the DNA. The data hold approximately 460,000 clones, with about 91% observed a single time. Sample: peripheral blood. This receptor was obtained from a young man with COVID-19, enrolled during active disease.

The DNA for the CDR3 is TGTGCCAGCACGGACAGGGCAAATTCACCCCTCCACTTT. Translation gives CASTDRANSPLHF. V is TRBV2 and J is TRBJ1-6; 8 bases are a match to TRBD1. V lost 7 bases and J lost 7; bases outside the gene matches: 3. CDR3 length equals 13 residues. Germline values: CDR1 SNHLY, CDR2 FYNNEI.